These T cell receptor beta chains were read from a single sample in a study of blood T cells in healthy people across ages. TCRdb passed the 5' RACE reads through MiXCR, listing each CDR3 protein once. In the table there are about 1.4 million distinct CDR3 sequences, roughly 59% of which are singletons. Specimen: blood. These receptors originate from a man between 18 and 29 years old in good health. Both conserved end residues are part of each CDR3. Fields, in order: V gene, J gene, clone size, D gene, CDR3 protein, CDR3 DNA. The D gene is left open where the match is weak. Size values are once, few and many counts, or a class for expanded clones, and some rows have none.

v_call: TRBV6-6; j_call: TRBJ2-3; clone_size: NA; d_call: NA; cdr3_aa: CASSFKSGQIDTQYF; cdr3_nt: TGTGCCAGCAGTTTCAAGTCGGGACAAATAGATACGCAGTATTTT
v_call: TRBV7-9; j_call: TRBJ1-2; clone_size: NA; d_call: TRBD1; cdr3_aa: CASSSLRQGSKDGYTF; cdr3_nt: TGTGCCAGCAGCTCCCTAAGACAGGGGAGTAAGGATGGCTACACCTTC
v_call: TRBV6-2/TRBV6-3; j_call: TRBJ2-3; clone_size: once; d_call: NA; cdr3_aa: CASSPRDPTDTQYF; cdr3_nt: TGTGCCAGCAGCCCCAGGGACCCCACAGATACGCAGTATTTT
v_call: TRBV14; j_call: TRBJ2-1; clone_size: NA; d_call: NA; cdr3_aa: CASSQERTISYNEQFF; cdr3_nt: TGTGCCAGCAGCCAAGAACGTACAATCTCCTACAATGAGCAGTTCTTC
v_call: TRBV4-1; j_call: TRBJ2-1; clone_size: NA; d_call: NA; cdr3_aa: CASSQARESSYEQFF; cdr3_nt: TGCGCCAGCAGCCAAGCACGGGAGAGTTCCTACGAGCAGTTCTTC
v_call: TRBV29-1; j_call: TRBJ1-2; clone_size: NA; d_call: NA; cdr3_aa: CSVEGVVGGYTF; cdr3_nt: TGCAGCGTGGAAGGCGTCGTTGGGGGCTACACCTTC
v_call: TRBV4-3; j_call: TRBJ2-7; clone_size: NA; d_call: NA; cdr3_aa: CASSKSVFSCEQYF; cdr3_nt: TGCGCCAGCAGCAAGTCTGTCTTTTCCTGCGAGCAGTACTTC
v_call: TRBV4-2; j_call: TRBJ2-1; clone_size: many; d_call: TRBD1; cdr3_aa: CASSPDRGSYNEQFF; cdr3_nt: TGTGCCAGCAGCCCTGACAGGGGATCCTACAATGAGCAGTTCTTC
v_call: TRBV4-1; j_call: TRBJ2-1; clone_size: NA; d_call: NA; cdr3_aa: CASSQGLGGTATYNEQFF; cdr3_nt: TGCGCCAGCAGCCAAGGCCTAGGGGGGACAGCGACCTACAATGAGCAGTTCTTC
v_call: TRBV20-1; j_call: TRBJ1-3; clone_size: NA; d_call: NA; cdr3_aa: CSARVLSSGNTIYF; cdr3_nt: TGCAGTGCTAGGGTACTAAGCTCTGGAAACACCATATATTTT
v_call: TRBV4-1; j_call: TRBJ2-1; clone_size: NA; d_call: TRBD1; cdr3_aa: CASSPSGQGGNEQFF; cdr3_nt: TGCGCCAGCAGCCCGTCGGGACAGGGGGGCAATGAGCAGTTCTTC
v_call: TRBV12-3/TRBV12-4; j_call: TRBJ2-7; clone_size: NA; d_call: NA; cdr3_aa: CASRQVGEQYF; cdr3_nt: TGTGCCAGCAGACAAGTGGGCGAGCAGTACTTC
v_call: TRBV7-6; j_call: TRBJ2-1; clone_size: NA; d_call: TRBD2; cdr3_aa: CASSLGREGPPNEQFF; cdr3_nt: TGTGCCAGCAGCTTGGGACGGGAGGGCCCTCCCAATGAGCAGTTCTTC
v_call: TRBV7-8; j_call: TRBJ1-1; clone_size: NA; d_call: NA; cdr3_aa: CASSAAGVGTEAFF; cdr3_nt: TGTGCCAGCAGCGCCGCCGGGGTTGGTACTGAAGCTTTCTTT
v_call: TRBV20-1; j_call: TRBJ2-7; clone_size: NA; d_call: TRBD1; cdr3_aa: CSATPGQKYYEQYF; cdr3_nt: TGCAGTGCCACACCGGGACAGAAATACTACGAGCAGTACTTC
v_call: TRBV7-9; j_call: TRBJ1-4; clone_size: many; d_call: TRBD1; cdr3_aa: CASSPQGGYEKLFF; cdr3_nt: TGTGCCAGCAGCCCCCAGGGGGGTTATGAAAAACTGTTTTTT
v_call: TRBV6-6; j_call: TRBJ1-6; clone_size: NA; d_call: TRBD1; cdr3_aa: CAGHGTEYNSPLHF; cdr3_nt: TGTGCCGGCCACGGGACAGAGTATAATTCACCCCTCCACTTT
v_call: TRBV6-5; j_call: TRBJ1-2; clone_size: few; d_call: NA; cdr3_aa: CASRDRPYGYTF; cdr3_nt: TGTGCCAGCAGGGACAGACCCTATGGCTACACCTTC
v_call: TRBV28; j_call: TRBJ1-6; clone_size: NA; d_call: NA; cdr3_aa: CASSLYGAASSYNSPLHF; cdr3_nt: TGTGCCAGCAGTTTATACGGTGCAGCTAGCTCCTATAATTCACCCCTCCACTTT
v_call: TRBV24-1; j_call: TRBJ2-3; clone_size: NA; d_call: TRBD1; cdr3_aa: CATRPGTGFVTDTQYF; cdr3_nt: TGTGCCACCAGACCCGGGACAGGGTTCGTCACAGATACGCAGTATTTT
v_call: TRBV29-1; j_call: TRBJ2-3; clone_size: NA; d_call: NA; cdr3_aa: CSVGRDPGGTDTQYF; cdr3_nt: TGCAGCGTTGGGCGTGACCCCGGTGGCACAGATACGCAGTATTTT
v_call: TRBV10-3; j_call: TRBJ2-7; clone_size: NA; d_call: NA; cdr3_aa: CAISDSTYEQYF; cdr3_nt: TGTGCCATCAGTGACAGTACGTACGAGCAGTACTTC
v_call: TRBV7-8; j_call: TRBJ2-7; clone_size: NA; d_call: TRBD2; cdr3_aa: CASSLARLAGTYEQYF; cdr3_nt: TGTGCCAGCAGCTTAGCCCGACTAGCGGGGACCTACGAGCAGTACTTC
v_call: TRBV29-1; j_call: TRBJ1-5; clone_size: few; d_call: NA; cdr3_aa: CSGGDKDQPQHF; cdr3_nt: TGCAGCGGGGGGGACAAAGATCAGCCCCAGCATTTT
v_call: TRBV12-3/TRBV12-4; j_call: TRBJ1-4; clone_size: NA; d_call: NA; cdr3_aa: CASSFPATNEKLFF; cdr3_nt: TGTGCCAGCAGTTTTCCAGCAACTAATGAAAAACTGTTTTTT
v_call: TRBV7-2; j_call: TRBJ2-5; clone_size: few; d_call: TRBD1; cdr3_aa: CASSSPQGVEETQYF; cdr3_nt: TGTGCCAGCAGCTCCCCTCAGGGGGTCGAGGAGACCCAGTACTTC
v_call: TRBV20-1; j_call: TRBJ2-7; clone_size: NA; d_call: TRBD2; cdr3_aa: CSASSREGYEQYF; cdr3_nt: TGCAGTGCTAGTTCCCGGGAGGGATACGAGCAGTACTTC
v_call: TRBV4-1; j_call: TRBJ2-1; clone_size: NA; d_call: NA; cdr3_aa: CAGSQVIQGGNEQFF; cdr3_nt: TGCGCCGGCAGCCAAGTTATACAAGGTGGGAATGAGCAGTTCTTC
v_call: TRBV10-3; j_call: TRBJ1-5; clone_size: NA; d_call: TRBD1; cdr3_aa: CATQSVTGEGQPQHF; cdr3_nt: TGTGCCACACAGAGCGTAACAGGGGAAGGTCAGCCCCAGCATTTT
v_call: TRBV27; j_call: TRBJ1-2; clone_size: NA; d_call: NA; cdr3_aa: CASSAFLGYGYTF; cdr3_nt: TGTGCCAGCAGCGCCTTTCTGGGGTATGGCTACACCTTC
v_call: TRBV6-2/TRBV6-3; j_call: TRBJ1-2; clone_size: few; d_call: NA; cdr3_aa: CASSYAAGAYGYTF; cdr3_nt: TGTGCCAGCAGTTACGCCGCCGGGGCCTATGGCTACACCTTC
v_call: TRBV28; j_call: TRBJ2-7; clone_size: once; d_call: NA; cdr3_aa: CASSSTTLLGGHEQYF; cdr3_nt: TGTGCCAGCAGTTCGACGACTCTTCTCGGGGGTCACGAGCAGTACTTC
v_call: TRBV20-1; j_call: TRBJ2-7; clone_size: NA; d_call: NA; cdr3_aa: CSAQATGQIYEQYF; cdr3_nt: TGCAGTGCGCAAGCGACGGGACAAATCTACGAGCAGTACTTC
v_call: TRBV20-1; j_call: TRBJ2-3; clone_size: few; d_call: NA; cdr3_aa: CSATESFGTDTQYF; cdr3_nt: TGCAGTGCTACGGAATCCTTTGGCACAGATACGCAGTATTTT
v_call: TRBV4-1; j_call: TRBJ2-7; clone_size: NA; d_call: NA; cdr3_aa: CASSQPAGEQYF; cdr3_nt: TGCGCCAGCAGCCAACCCGCTGGTGAGCAGTACTTC
v_call: TRBV6-2/TRBV6-3; j_call: TRBJ2-7; clone_size: NA; d_call: TRBD1; cdr3_aa: CASSTGTGFHEQYF; cdr3_nt: TGTGCCAGCAGTACCGGGACAGGGTTCCACGAGCAGTACTTC
v_call: TRBV2; j_call: TRBJ2-5; clone_size: NA; d_call: NA; cdr3_aa: CASSENPRGSGDQETQYF; cdr3_nt: TGTGCCAGCAGTGAAAATCCTCGGGGTAGCGGAGACCAAGAGACCCAGTACTTC
v_call: TRBV27; j_call: TRBJ1-2; clone_size: once; d_call: NA; cdr3_aa: CASSFLPDNYGYTF; cdr3_nt: TGTGCCAGCAGTTTTCTCCCAGATAACTATGGCTACACCTTC
v_call: TRBV4-3; j_call: TRBJ2-7; clone_size: few; d_call: TRBD1; cdr3_aa: CASSQNRQGSYEQYF; cdr3_nt: TGCGCCAGCAGCCAGAACCGACAGGGCTCCTACGAGCAGTACTTC
v_call: TRBV3-1; j_call: TRBJ1-2; clone_size: NA; d_call: TRBD1; cdr3_aa: CASSQEGSRTGGNYGYTF; cdr3_nt: TGTGCCAGCAGCCAAGAAGGGTCCCGGACAGGAGGTAACTATGGCTACACCTTC
v_call: TRBV6-2/TRBV6-3; j_call: TRBJ1-1; clone_size: NA; d_call: NA; cdr3_aa: CASSNEPVAEAFF; cdr3_nt: TGTGCCAGCAGTAATGAGCCAGTCGCTGAAGCTTTCTTT
v_call: TRBV5-3; j_call: TRBJ2-7; clone_size: NA; d_call: NA; cdr3_aa: CASRSPGAGTTISYEQYF; cdr3_nt: TGTGCCAGCCGATCCCCCGGAGCAGGGACGACCATATCCTACGAGCAGTACTTC
v_call: TRBV6-6; j_call: TRBJ2-3; clone_size: NA; d_call: NA; cdr3_aa: CASGGFSTDTQYF; cdr3_nt: TGTGCCAGCGGGGGATTTAGCACAGATACGCAGTATTTT
v_call: TRBV7-9; j_call: TRBJ1-4; clone_size: NA; d_call: NA; cdr3_aa: CASSAWTDDEKLFF; cdr3_nt: TGTGCCAGCAGCGCCTGGACAGACGATGAAAAACTGTTTTTT
v_call: TRBV20-1; j_call: TRBJ2-5; clone_size: few; d_call: TRBD2; cdr3_aa: CSAPPISGDVQETQYF; cdr3_nt: TGCAGTGCACCCCCAATTAGCGGGGACGTCCAAGAGACCCAGTACTTC
v_call: TRBV10-2; j_call: TRBJ2-1; clone_size: NA; d_call: NA; cdr3_aa: CASSESWGGPNEQFF; cdr3_nt: TGCGCCAGCAGTGAGTCGTGGGGGGGCCCCAATGAGCAGTTCTTC
v_call: TRBV24-1; j_call: TRBJ2-1; clone_size: few; d_call: TRBD2; cdr3_aa: CATSDFPNSGGSYNEQFF; cdr3_nt: TGTGCCACCAGTGATTTTCCCAATAGCGGGGGCTCCTACAATGAGCAGTTCTTC
v_call: TRBV15; j_call: TRBJ2-1; clone_size: NA; d_call: TRBD2; cdr3_aa: CATSGGGGQFF; cdr3_nt: TGTGCCACCAGCGGCGGGGGTGGGCAGTTCTTC
v_call: TRBV24-1; j_call: TRBJ2-3; clone_size: NA; d_call: TRBD2; cdr3_aa: CATSDRPGLAGGSAGTDTQYF; cdr3_nt: TGTGCCACCAGTGACAGACCGGGACTAGCGGGAGGGAGTGCTGGCACAGATACGCAGTATTTT
v_call: TRBV29-1; j_call: TRBJ2-2; clone_size: few; d_call: NA; cdr3_aa: CSVRREDIGGELFF; cdr3_nt: TGCAGCGTGCGCCGGGAAGATATTGGCGGGGAGCTGTTTTTT
v_call: TRBV12-3/TRBV12-4; j_call: TRBJ1-6; clone_size: NA; d_call: TRBD1; cdr3_aa: CASTPTGRNSPLHF; cdr3_nt: TGTGCCAGCACCCCGACAGGGCGTAATTCACCCCTCCACTTT
v_call: TRBV28; j_call: TRBJ2-5; clone_size: few; d_call: NA; cdr3_aa: CASSPQTKLAKETQYF; cdr3_nt: TGTGCCAGCAGTCCCCAAACGAAGTTGGCGAAAGAGACCCAGTACTTC
v_call: TRBV5-6; j_call: TRBJ1-6; clone_size: NA; d_call: NA; cdr3_aa: CASSHKGRIGSPLHF; cdr3_nt: TGTGCCAGCTCCCATAAAGGGAGGATCGGCTCACCCCTCCACTTT
v_call: TRBV14; j_call: TRBJ2-3; clone_size: few; d_call: NA; cdr3_aa: CASSQDLHPDTQYF; cdr3_nt: TGTGCCAGCAGCCAAGATCTGCACCCAGATACGCAGTATTTT
v_call: TRBV2; j_call: TRBJ1-2; clone_size: NA; d_call: NA; cdr3_aa: CASSEGSPYGYTF; cdr3_nt: TGTGCCAGCAGTGAGGGCAGCCCCTATGGCTACACCTTC
v_call: TRBV29-1; j_call: TRBJ2-3; clone_size: NA; d_call: TRBD2; cdr3_aa: CSVETETSGSTDTQYF; cdr3_nt: TGCAGCGTTGAAACTGAGACTAGCGGGAGCACAGATACGCAGTATTTT
v_call: TRBV20-1; j_call: TRBJ2-3; clone_size: NA; d_call: TRBD2; cdr3_aa: CSARTSGLAMITDTQYF; cdr3_nt: TGCAGTGCTAGGACCTCGGGACTAGCGATGATCACAGATACGCAGTATTTT
v_call: TRBV5-1; j_call: TRBJ2-1; clone_size: NA; d_call: TRBD1; cdr3_aa: CASSLSGGTDYNEQFF; cdr3_nt: TGCGCCAGCAGCTTGAGCGGTGGGACAGACTACAATGAGCAGTTCTTC